One and the same sample provided the 32 T cell receptor beta chains below, sequenced in a study of T cell responses to AZD1222 COVID-19 vaccine. Generated by immunoSEQ multiplex PCR, the TCRdb table keeps only in-frame clones and is missing some. Counted here are some 140,000 clones, about 92% occurring once; the ten biggest clones make up approximately 17%. The sequencing here drew on peripheral blood, taken on day 0 of AZD1222 vaccination. The receptors stem from an adult in good health.

CDR3 sequence reads: CASSQVFQAATWGGYTF. The CDR3 coding sequence is TGTGCCAGCAGCCAAGTTTTCCAGGCAGCTACCTGGGGGGGCTACACCTTC. V and J are TRBV3-1 (or the pseudogene TRBV3-2) and TRBJ1-2; a possible D gene is TRBD1 (5 bases). This CDR3 has 17 amino acids. V gave up 1 base and J gave up 8 bases, with 23 bases separating them. CDR1 LGHDT and CDR2 YNNKEL come from the germline V gene (reference sequence).

CDR3 amino acids: CASRTSGQETQYF. For the CDR3, the DNA is TGTGCCAGCAGAACGAGCGGGCAAGAGACCCAGTACTTC. The rearrangement links TRBV27 to TRBJ2-5; D possibly corresponds to TRBD2 (6 bases). The CDR3 totals 13 residues. Trimming removed 6 bases from V and 2 bases from J, with 10 bases in between. Germline CDR1 MNHEY, CDR2 SMNVEV (reference sequence).

The gene calls are TRBV28 and TRBJ1-2; TRBD1 is a possible D gene (5 bases). Trimming removed 2 bases at V and 13 bases at J, with 17 bases between. The CDR3 has 13 residues. Germline CDR1 MDHEN, CDR2 SYDVKM. CDR3 nucleotides: TGTGCCAGCAGTTTAGTGAGTGAATCAGGGTTCACCTTC. Amino acids: CASSLVSESGFTF.

The chain joins TRBV5-8 to TRBJ2-7, with D maybe TRBD2 (5 bases). From germline, CDR1 is SGHTS and CDR2 YDEGEE. V gave up 0 bases and J gave up 2 bases, with 9 bases separating them. The CDR3 is made up of 14 amino acids. Here the CDR3 reads CASSLAGKTYEQYF. The CDR3 bases are TGTGCCAGCAGCTTGGCGGGGAAAACCTACGAGCAGTACTTC.

V gene TRBV10-2 combines with J gene TRBJ1-6; no clear D. The germline CDR1 and CDR2 sequences are WSHSY and SAAADI. V was clipped by 6 bases and J by 9 bases, with 12 bases between them. The CDR3 totals 13 residues. The chain's CDR3 is CASREGMGSPLHF. The CDR3 DNA reads as TGCGCCAGCAGAGAAGGGATGGGTTCACCCCTCCACTTT.

The chain joins TRBV3-1 (or the pseudogene TRBV3-2) to TRBJ2-6, with D hard to call. The CDR3 runs 18 residues. Germline loops: CDR1 LGHDT, CDR2 YNNKEL (reference sequence). Trimming took off 1 base at V and 0 bases at J, with 13 bases between the two ends. For the CDR3, the DNA is TGTGCCAGCAGCCAAGGGGCCGCTTTCCTCTCTGGGGCCAACGTCCTGACTTTC. This gives the protein CASSQGAAFLSGANVLTF.

The CDR3 loop is CASSSLRTANTGELFF. CDR3 nucleotides: TGTGCCAGCAGCTCCCTCAGGACAGCGAACACCGGGGAGCTGTTTTTT. The rearrangement uses TRBV7-9 and TRBJ2-2, with D possibly being TRBD1 (6 bases). V lost 4 bases and J lost 0, with 12 bases in between. This CDR3 contains 16 residues. CDR1 is SEHNR and CDR2 is FQNEAQ in the germline V gene (reference sequence).

In this sample, this clone turned up a few times. The J gene is TRBJ1-1, the V gene TRBV7-9; D is undetermined. CDR3 length equals 12 residues. V was clipped by 4 bases and J by 3 bases, with 6 bases between them. CDR1 is SEHNR, CDR2 FQNEAQ, per germline (reference sequence). The CDR3 region is CASSYIDTEAFF. In DNA, the CDR3 is TGTGCCAGCAGCTATATCGACACTGAAGCTTTCTTT.

The chain employs TRBV7-2 and TRBJ1-4, with D maybe TRBD1 (5 bases). This CDR3 region has 14 residues. V was shortened by 6 bases and J by 8 bases, with 16 bases between the two germline ends. CDR1 is SGHTA, CDR2 FQGNSA, per germline. The CDR3 region has the DNA TGTGCCAGCAGTGCCAATTGGGGCGCGGAAAAACTGTTTTTT. As protein: CASSANWGAEKLFF.

The chain links TRBV6-1 to TRBJ1-6, with D maybe TRBD1 (5 bases). CDR1 is MNHNS and CDR2 is SASEGT in the germline V gene. The CDR3 consists of 16 residues. Trimming left V 0 bases short and J 9 bases short, with 15 bases between. CDR3 amino acids: CASSEAAGVLGSPLHF. CDR3 sequence (DNA): TGTGCCAGCAGTGAAGCCGCGGGGGTCTTGGGTTCACCCCTCCACTTT.

V usage is TRBV10-3 and J usage is TRBJ2-7; weak D call: TRBD2 (5 bases). The ends were cut back, 7 bases at V and 6 bases at J, with 16 bases in the middle. Germline V gene data show CDR1 as ENHRY and CDR2 as SYGVKD. The CDR3 contains 13 residues. DNA for the CDR3: TGTGCCATCACCGGACCGCCTGGGAGCGAGCAGTACTTC. Residues: CAITGPPGSEQYF.

A remark on this clone: Other DNA sequences within the sample encode an identical CDR3. The chain carries TRBV19 and TRBJ1-1; D remains ambiguous. Germline CDR1 is LNHDA and CDR2 is SQIVND (reference sequence). Trimming took 1 base from V and 2 from J, leaving 5 bases between them. The CDR3 loop spans 13 amino acids. CDR3 in DNA: TGTGCCAGTAGTATAGGAGGTAACACTGAAGCTTTCTTT. Protein product: CASSIGGNTEAFF.

This clone was observed once. The genes are TRBV4-1 and TRBJ1-6, with 9 bases aligning to TRBD1. The CDR3 spans 17 residues. The J segment lost 7 bases and the V segment lost 6 bases, leaving 13 bases of the junction unmatched. Germline V CDR1 and CDR2: MGHRA, YSYEKL. The chain's CDR3 is CASRPPPGQGMNSPLHF. The CDR3 DNA is TGCGCCAGCAGACCCCCTCCGGGACAGGGTATGAATTCACCCCTCCACTTT.

V and J are TRBV21-1 and TRBJ1-5. TRBV21-1 is tagged as a pseudogene. This CDR3 is 19 amino acids long. CDR3 sequence (DNA): TGTGCCAGCCCCGAAGGGAGCCCGCGGGACATAGGTGACAATCAGCCCCAGCATTTT. It is translated as CASPEGSPRDIGDNQPQHF.

This clone was detected a few times. The genes are TRBV9 and TRBJ1-5; 8 bases fit TRBD1. Germline V lookup: CDR1 SGDLS, CDR2 YYNGEE. This CDR3 contains 14 residues. Germline trimming cut 3 bases from V and 4 bases from J; bases unmatched to any gene: 3. CDR3 loop: CASSEGTGNQPQHF. For the CDR3, the DNA is TGTGCCAGCAGCGAAGGGACAGGAAATCAGCCCCAGCATTTT.

V and J are TRBV5-4 and TRBJ2-1, with D perhaps TRBD1 (5 bases). Looked up from germline, CDR1 is SGHNT and CDR2 is YYREEE (reference sequence). CDR3 length: 15 amino acids. Trimming took off 5 bases at V and 5 bases at J, with 17 bases between the two ends. CDR3 coding DNA: TGTGCCAGCAGATCGGGCAGGGCTGTAAACAATGAGCAGTTCTTC. Translation: CASRSGRAVNNEQFF.

V usage is TRBV12-3 or TRBV12-4 and J usage is TRBJ2-3; D may match TRBD1 or TRBD2 (5 bases each). The CDR3 spans 12 residues. The germline V and J ends were trimmed by 6 bases and 5 bases, with 9 bases remaining between them. The CDR3: CASSFGGDTQYF. CDR3 DNA: TGTGCCAGCAGCTTTGGGGGAGATACGCAGTATTTT.

This chain links TRBV4-2 with TRBJ1-1, with a possible D match to TRBD1 (6 bases). Trimming took off 3 bases at V and 4 bases at J, with 12 bases between the two ends. The germline V gene has CDR1 LGHNA and CDR2 YNFKEQ. The CDR3 extends over 14 amino acids. CDR3 sequence: CASSQGHVVTEAFF. Written as DNA, the CDR3 is TGTGCCAGCAGCCAGGGACATGTGGTCACTGAAGCTTTCTTT.

The chain has TRBV6-2 or TRBV6-3 and TRBJ2-7; 12 bases are shared with TRBD2. The CDR3 has 14 amino acids. V lost 10 bases and J lost 3; bases outside the gene matches: 7. The germline gives CDR1 MNHEY, CDR2 SVGEGT. CDR3 in amino acids: CATTPTSGGYEQYF. CDR3 DNA: TGTGCCACCACCCCGACTAGCGGGGGCTACGAGCAGTACTTC.

This sequence joins TRBV29-1 and TRBJ2-5, with 8 bases matching TRBD2. Trimming cost V 0 bases and J 4 bases; bases outside gene matches: 7. The germline gives CDR1 SQVTM, CDR2 ANQGSEA. CDR3 length: 15 residues. In DNA, the CDR3 is TGCAGCGTTGAAGATTTGTCAACTAGCGGAGAGACCCAGTACTTC. Translation: CSVEDLSTSGETQYF.

This chain connects TRBV4-1 to TRBJ2-3; D is unclear. CDR3 length equals 13 residues. The germline V gene has CDR1 MGHRA and CDR2 YSYEKL. Between the trimmed V and J ends, which lost 4 bases and 4 bases, there was a span of 9 bases. This CDR3 is CASSPGGADTQYF. For the CDR3, the DNA is TGCGCCAGCAGCCCGGGCGGCGCAGATACGCAGTATTTT.

The chain is built from TRBV6-2 or TRBV6-3 and TRBJ2-7; tentative D call: TRBD1 (5 bases). Trimming removed 0 bases from V and 0 bases from J, with 21 bases in between. The CDR3 length is 19 residues. The germline V gene has CDR1 MNHEY and CDR2 SVGEGT. The DNA of the CDR3 is TGTGCCAGCAGTTACTCAACCGGCAGGGTAATCAGTTACTCCTACGAGCAGTACTTC. Translated: CASSYSTGRVISYSYEQYF.

This clone was detected once. The genes are TRBV7-2 and TRBJ2-2, with a tentative D call TRBD1 (6 bases). Germline V gives CDR1 SGHTA, CDR2 FQGNSA. Trimming cost V 5 bases and J 5 bases, with 12 bases left between them. The CDR3 has 14 amino acids. The DNA for the CDR3 is TGTGCCAGCAGCCCGCGGACAGCTACCGGGGAGCTGTTTTTT. Encoded protein: CASSPRTATGELFF.

The genes are TRBV5-1 and TRBJ1-4, with D possibly TRBD1 on 5 matching bases. Trimming took off 5 bases at V and 1 base at J, with 9 bases between the two ends. The CDR3 has 14 amino acids. CDR1 and CDR2 from the germline V gene are SGHRS and YFSETQ. The CDR3 bases are TGCGCCAGCAGATCTCAGGGAACTAATGAAAAACTGTTTTTT. Translating it yields CASRSQGTNEKLFF.

The chain combines TRBV5-1 with TRBJ2-1, with a tentative D call TRBD2 (5 bases). V was shortened by 4 bases and J by 4 bases, with 21 bases between the two germline ends. Germline V lookup: CDR1 SGHRS, CDR2 YFSETQ. This CDR3 is 17 amino acids long. The CDR3 sequence is CASSPGNAIARYNEQFF. CDR3 nucleotides: TGCGCCAGCAGCCCTGGTAACGCGATAGCGAGATACAATGAGCAGTTCTTC.

This chain uses TRBV30 with TRBJ1-1, with D hard to call. CDR3 length: 16 amino acids. The germline gives CDR1 GTSNPN, CDR2 SVGIG (reference sequence). V gave up 3 bases and J gave up 1 base, with 18 bases separating them. CDR3 in DNA: TGTGCCTGGAGCGCACTATTCGGCCGACGGAACACTGAAGCTTTCTTT. It is translated as CAWSALFGRRNTEAFF.

The V and J genes are TRBV2 and TRBJ1-5; D is undetermined. There are 14 residues in the CDR3. Trimming left V 4 bases short and J 1 base short, with 8 bases between. Germline V CDR1 and CDR2: SNHLY, FYNNEI. CDR3 in DNA: TGTGCCAGCAGTGGGACGGCAAGCAATCAGCCCCAGCATTTT. It yields the protein CASSGTASNQPQHF.

The chain recombines TRBV29-1 with TRBJ1-5; D is uncertain. The germline gives CDR1 SQVTM, CDR2 ANQGSEA. V gave up 6 bases and J gave up 5 bases, with 14 bases separating them. CDR3 length equals 13 residues. The CDR3 coding sequence is TGCAGCGTGGGAGTGACAAGGGATCAGCCCCAGCATTTT. Translated, it gives CSVGVTRDQPQHF.

This chain connects TRBV5-1 to TRBJ1-1, with D perhaps matching TRBD1 (6 bases). The CDR3 runs to 13 residues. Trimming shortened V by 3 bases and J by 8 bases, and 14 bases separated the two germline ends. Germline lookup yields CDR1 SGHRS and CDR2 YFSETQ. In nucleotides, the CDR3 is TGCGCCAGCAGCTCACAGGGTTTGGAGGAAGCTTTCTTT. Amino acids: CASSSQGLEEAFF.

The V and J genes are TRBV29-1 and TRBJ2-1; 9 bases fit TRBD1. CDR1 and CDR2 from the germline V gene are SQVTM and ANQGSEA. The CDR3 has 14 residues. The junction had 8 bases not matched to a gene; V was cut back by 3 bases and J by 8 bases. CDR3 protein: CSVDLGQGNYEQFF. The CDR3 DNA sequence: TGCAGCGTTGACCTGGGACAGGGAAACTATGAGCAGTTCTTC.

The chain employs TRBV3-1 (or the pseudogene TRBV3-2) and TRBJ2-7; 8 bases fit TRBD1. Germline V CDR1 and CDR2: LGHDT, YNNKEL (reference sequence). V trimming: 3 bases; J trimming: 2 bases; junction bases outside the gene matches: 9. The CDR3 runs 16 residues. The DNA for the CDR3 is TGTGCCAGCAGCCATCCCGCCCGGACAGGGACCTACGAGCAGTACTTC. Its translation: CASSHPARTGTYEQYF.

This chain uses TRBV11-2 with TRBJ1-4; 9 bases are a match to TRBD1. Losses at the gene ends were 3 bases for V and 7 bases for J; bases not matched to a gene: 3. This CDR3 spans 14 amino acids. Germline lookup yields CDR1 SGHAT and CDR2 FQNNGV. CDR3 sequence reads: CASSLGQGSEKLFF. CDR3 DNA: TGTGCCAGCAGCTTGGGACAGGGATCTGAAAAACTGTTTTTT.